Below are 32 T cell receptor beta chains sequenced from a single sample in a study of T cells in Graves' hyperthyroidism and ophthalmopathy. TCR beta CDR3 sequences were amplified from RNA transcripts. RT-PCR in the first round (using the HTBI primer set) targeted the TCR CDR3. In TCRdb, the multiplex PCR reads were re-called with MiXCR into one record per CDR3 protein. This sample has around 420,000 distinct CDR3 sequences, with 15% to 19% found just once. The sequenced sample was blood. The receptors derive from a woman under 30 with Graves' hyperthyroidism.

This clonotype was found many times. The V gene is TRBV7-2, the J gene TRBJ2-1; D is tentatively TRBD1 or TRBD2 (5 bases each). V lost 4 bases and J lost 6, with 13 bases in between. The CDR3 contains 14 residues. CDR1 is SGHTA, CDR2 FQGNSA, per germline. This chain's CDR3 is CASSSRELGNEQFF. CDR3 in DNA: TGTGCCAGCAGCTCCAGGGAGCTGGGCAATGAGCAGTTCTTC.

This chain connects TRBV13 to TRBJ2-7; 7 positions agree with TRBD2. This CDR3 has 16 amino acids. The J segment lost 1 base and the V segment lost 2 bases, leaving 8 bases of the junction unmatched. Germline assignment: CDR1 PRHDT and CDR2 FYEKMQ (reference sequence). The CDR3 loop is CASSLRPAGDSYEQYF. CDR3 DNA: TGTGCCAGCAGCTTACGGCCCGCGGGAGATTCCTACGAGCAGTACTTC.

This sequence joins TRBV7-2 and TRBJ1-1; TRBD1 matches at 12 bases. Germline CDR1 is SGHTA and CDR2 is FQGNSA. The J segment lost 1 base and the V segment lost 1 base, leaving 7 bases of the junction unmatched. CDR3 length equals 18 residues. This CDR3 reads CASSLGGTGGRANTEAFF. The CDR3 DNA reads as TGTGCCAGCAGCTTAGGTGGGACAGGGGGCAGGGCGAACACTGAAGCTTTCTTT.

V is TRBV28 and J is TRBJ1-1; no firm D call. The V end was cut by 6 bases, the J end by 0 bases, with 14 bases between. Germline V lookup: CDR1 MDHEN, CDR2 SYDVKM. The CDR3 is made up of 15 amino acids. CDR3 in DNA: TGTGCCAGCAGCCCCGGCCGGCCTTTGAACACTGAAGCTTTCTTT. It specifies CASSPGRPLNTEAFF.

This clonotype showed up many times. The rearrangement joins TRBV11-2 to TRBJ1-5; D remains unclear. V lost 5 bases to trimming and J lost 4 bases, with 9 bases between them. The CDR3 runs to 13 residues. From germline, CDR1 is SGHAT and CDR2 FQNNGV. The CDR3 here is CASSLYQNQPQHF. The CDR3 DNA sequence: TGTGCCAGCAGCCTCTACCAAAATCAGCCCCAGCATTTT.

The CDR3 sequence is CATSPYRGTEAFF. The CDR3, as DNA: TGTGCCACCAGCCCCTACAGGGGCACTGAAGCTTTCTTT. The chain has TRBV15 and TRBJ1-1; TRBD1 aligns across 7 bases. The CDR3 consists of 13 residues. From germline, CDR1 is LNHNV and CDR2 YYDKDF (reference sequence). Trimming removed 5 bases from V and 4 bases from J; junction bases left unmatched: 4.

This clonotype was detected many times. The chain employs TRBV28 and TRBJ2-7, with D maybe TRBD1 (6 bases). The V end was cut by 3 bases, the J end by 2 bases, with 17 bases between. The V gene's germline CDR1 is MDHEN and CDR2 SYDVKM. This CDR3 is 16 amino acids long. The CDR3, as DNA: TGTGCCAGCAGTTTTACAGGGAAGGGCGCCGCCTACGAGCAGTACTTC. Translating gives CASSFTGKGAAYEQYF.

At least ten counts were recorded for this clonotype. The chain employs TRBV2 and TRBJ1-2; 7 positions agree with TRBD1. Unmatched junction bases numbered 7, after V lost 6 bases and J lost 6 bases. This CDR3 spans 13 amino acids. Looked up from germline, CDR1 is SNHLY and CDR2 is FYNNEI. The DNA for the CDR3 is TGTGCCAGCAGGGAACAGGGGTACCATGGCTACACCTTC. This sequence encodes CASREQGYHGYTF.

Points on this clonotype: Compared with germline, one end of the junction differs, possibly owing to a read error. CDR3 nucleotides: TGTGCCAGCAGTGGACAGGGCACCACTAAAGCTTTCTTT. Protein sequence: CASSGQGTTKAFF. J is TRBJ1-1 and V is TRBV25-1; 7 bases are a match to TRBD1. This CDR3 has 13 amino acids. CDR1 is MGHDK and CDR2 is SYGVNS in the germline V gene.

The V and J genes are TRBV4-2 and TRBJ2-3; 10 bases are shared with TRBD2. Germline V CDR1 and CDR2: LGHNA, YNFKEQ. The length of the CDR3 is 20 residues. V lost 1 base and J lost 3; bases outside the gene matches: 16. This CDR3 reads CASSQVYDSSGGPYTDTQYF. CDR3 DNA sequence: TGTGCCAGCAGCCAAGTCTACGATTCTAGCGGGGGACCCTATACAGATACGCAGTATTTT.

This clonotype was recorded a few times. The chain uses TRBV5-5 and TRBJ1-1, with TRBD1 matching over 8 bases. Unmatched junction bases numbered 14, after V lost 4 bases and J lost 0 bases. Germline V gene data show CDR1 as SGHKS and CDR2 as YYEKEE (reference sequence). The CDR3 is 18 amino acids. The CDR3 region has the DNA TGTGCCAGCAGCCTGGGGGTGACAGGGGCGGGGATGAACACTGAAGCTTTCTTT. Residues: CASSLGVTGAGMNTEAFF.

This clonotype was detected many times. V is TRBV7-9 and J is TRBJ1-5; no clear D. The CDR3 extends over 12 amino acids. V was shortened by 5 bases and J by 4 bases, with 6 bases between the two germline ends. Germline-derived CDR1 and CDR2 are SEHNR and FQNEAQ (reference sequence). Here the CDR3 reads CASSESNQPQHF. The CDR3 DNA follows: TGTGCCAGCAGCGAGTCGAATCAGCCCCAGCATTTT. Combining the CDR3 with reference TRBV7-9 and TRBJ1-5 gives the whole variable domain DTGVSQNPRHKITKRGQNVTFRCDPISEHNRLYWYRQTLGQGPEFLTYFQNEAQLEKSRLLSDRFSAERPKGSFSTLEIQRTEQGDSAMYLCASSESNQPQHFGDGTRLSIL.

The sample holds many counts of this clonotype. V and J are TRBV12-3 or TRBV12-4 and TRBJ2-7, with 12 nucleotides matching TRBD2. The CDR3 loop spans 15 amino acids. Losses at the gene ends were 5 bases for V and 5 bases for J; bases not matched to a gene: 7. The CDR3 protein is CASSRLAGVPHEQYF. CDR3 bases: TGTGCCAGCAGTCGACTAGCGGGAGTACCCCACGAGCAGTACTTC.

This clonotype has at least ten counts. This chain joins TRBV3-1 and TRBJ2-5; D may match TRBD1 or TRBD2 (5 bases each). CDR1 and CDR2 from the germline V gene are LGHDT and YNNKEL (reference sequence). Trimming took off 1 base at V and 5 bases at J, with 20 bases between the two ends. This CDR3 region has 17 residues. CDR3 nucleotides: TGTGCCAGCAGCCAAGGCCCAGGGAGCGCCTCGGAGGAGACCCAGTACTTC. Encoded protein: CASSQGPGSASEETQYF.

This clonotype has only a few counts. The chain has TRBV28 and TRBJ1-4; perhaps TRBD1 as D (5 bases). V lost 3 bases to trimming and J lost 15 bases, with 11 bases between them. The CDR3 is 11 residues long. Looked up from germline, CDR1 is MDHEN and CDR2 is SYDVKM. In DNA form, the CDR3 reads TGTGCCAGCAGTTTTAGCAGGACATTGTTTTTT. This codes for CASSFSRTLFF.

This clonotype was picked up many times. The rearrangement uses TRBV5-5 and TRBJ2-3, with 11 positions matching TRBD1. The length of the CDR3 is 16 residues. Germline CDR1 and CDR2: SGHKS and YYEKEE (reference sequence). Trimming removed 2 bases from V and 6 bases from J; junction bases left unmatched: 8. The CDR3 DNA follows: TGTGCCAGCAGCTTACGGACAGGGGGCTTTACTGATACGCAGTATTTT. Translated, it gives CASSLRTGGFTDTQYF.

This clonotype was seen many times. This chain joins TRBV27 and TRBJ2-3, with D unresolved. The CDR3 is 13 residues long. Trimming removed 6 bases at V and 4 bases at J, with 11 bases between. The V gene's germline CDR1 is MNHEY and CDR2 SMNVEV (reference sequence). For the CDR3, the DNA is TGTGCCAGCAGCCCTCTGGTGGCAGATACGCAGTATTTT. Its protein product is CASSPLVADTQYF.

This clonotype was observed at least ten times. The chain is built from TRBV28 and TRBJ1-1; a possible D gene is TRBD1 (6 bases). Germline V CDR1 and CDR2: MDHEN, SYDVKM. CDR3 length equals 16 residues. The V and J ends lost 5 bases and 0 bases respectively, with 16 bases between them. This CDR3 is CASSLRQELMNTEAFF. For the CDR3, the DNA is TGTGCCAGCAGTCTCAGACAGGAGCTCATGAACACTGAAGCTTTCTTT.

This clonotype was observed a few times. The rearrangement joins TRBV29-1 to TRBJ1-1; D is unresolved. The ends were cut back, 7 bases at V and 0 bases at J, with 9 bases in the middle. This CDR3 contains 12 residues. Germline CDR1 SQVTM, CDR2 ANQGSEA. This CDR3 reads CSGEVVNTEAFF. CDR3 DNA sequence: TGCAGCGGAGAAGTTGTGAACACTGAAGCTTTCTTT.

The chain links TRBV5-4 to TRBJ2-2; D gene unclear. Trimming took 4 bases from V and 6 from J, leaving 10 bases between them. The V gene's germline CDR1 is SGHNT and CDR2 YYREEE (reference sequence). The CDR3 length is 13 residues. This CDR3 reads CASSIPGPGELFF. DNA for the CDR3: TGTGCCAGCAGCATTCCTGGACCCGGGGAGCTGTTTTTT.

This clonotype has at least ten counts. The V and J genes are TRBV7-2 and TRBJ1-1; D perhaps matches TRBD1 (6 bases). V lost 7 bases to trimming and J lost 0 bases, with 15 bases between them. Germline V CDR1 and CDR2: SGHTA, FQGNSA. The CDR3 is made up of 15 amino acids. Here the CDR3 reads CASTLWRTVNTEAFF. CDR3 sequence (DNA): TGTGCCAGCACCCTTTGGAGGACAGTGAACACTGAAGCTTTCTTT.

This clonotype was seen at least ten times. J is TRBJ1-1 and V is TRBV7-8; D is perhaps TRBD1 (5 bases). V was clipped by 5 bases and J by 0 bases, with 19 bases between them. The germline V gene encodes CDR1 SGHVS and CDR2 FQNEAQ. The CDR3 totals 17 residues. CDR3: CASSEEGRGGVNTEAFF. The CDR3 DNA follows: TGTGCCAGCAGCGAAGAGGGAAGGGGAGGGGTGAACACTGAAGCTTTCTTT.

Only a few counts were recorded for this clonotype. The chain links TRBV12-3 or TRBV12-4 to TRBJ1-3; no reliable D call. Deletions cut 7 bases from V and 0 bases from J, with 13 bases between. This CDR3 is 15 amino acids long. The CDR3 DNA reads as TGTGCCAGCATAATAGGGTCGAGCTCTGGAAACACCATATATTTT. This gives the protein CASIIGSSSGNTIYF.

This clonotype was recorded many times. A read error may account for a junction end that differs from germline. The rearrangement links TRBV20-1 to TRBJ2-3, with 9 bases identical to TRBD2. The CDR3 consists of 15 residues. Germline lookup yields CDR1 DFQATT and CDR2 SNEGSKA (reference sequence). Here the CDR3 reads CSARGSGGNTDTQYF. CDR3 sequence (DNA): TGCAGTGCCAGAGGGAGCGGGGGGAACACAGATACGCAGTATTTT.

This clonotype was found many times. The rearrangement links TRBV7-8 to TRBJ2-7; 8 bases align to TRBD1. Germline V gene sequence: CDR1 SGHVS, CDR2 FQNEAQ. CDR3 length: 15 residues. V gave up 4 bases and J gave up 3 bases; unmatched junction bases: 8. CDR3 nucleotide sequence: TGTGCCAGCAGCTCCCGGACAGGGAGAAACTACGAGCAGTACTTC. Its protein product is CASSSRTGRNYEQYF.

This clonotype was seen a handful of times. The junction departs from the called germline gene at one end, perhaps through a read error. The chain employs TRBV27 and TRBJ2-2; TRBD1 matches 10 bases. The CDR3 consists of 13 residues. The germline gives CDR1 MNHEY, CDR2 SMNVEV (reference sequence). Here the CDR3 reads CASKRQGAGGLFF. The CDR3 DNA sequence: TGTGCCAGCAAAAGACAGGGGGCCGGGGGGCTGTTTTTT.

This clonotype was recorded a few times. A read error is possible here, since a much larger clone lies one base away. The gene calls are TRBV10-3 and TRBJ2-5; D perhaps matches TRBD2 (6 bases). CDR1 ENHRY and CDR2 SYGVKD come from the germline V gene. The CDR3 is 16 residues long. Trimming cost V 4 bases and J 6 bases, with 21 bases left between them. CDR3 bases: TGTGCCATCAGTGTAAGGCTAGCAAATGGAGGGCAGACCCAGTACTTC. Protein: CAISVRLANGGQTQYF.

The chain is built from TRBV5-6 and TRBJ2-3, with no clear D. CDR3 length: 13 amino acids. Trimming shortened V by 4 bases and J by 5 bases, and 11 bases separated the two germline ends. Germline values: CDR1 SGHDT, CDR2 YYEEEE. CDR3: CASSARVGDTQYF. CDR3 nucleotides: TGTGCCAGCAGCGCACGCGTGGGAGATACGCAGTATTTT.

There are a few counts of this clonotype. The genes are TRBV6-1 and TRBJ2-2, with a weak D call TRBD2 (6 bases). Germline V gene data show CDR1 as MNHNS and CDR2 as SASEGT. The CDR3 has 12 amino acids. V lost 4 bases, J lost 8 bases, and 8 bases lay in between. In nucleotides, the CDR3 is TGTGCCAGCAGTGTAGCGGTTGGGGAGCTGTTTTTT. Encoded protein: CASSVAVGELFF.

The rearrangement links TRBV7-9 to TRBJ2-6, with a tentative D call TRBD1 (5 bases). Germline V gene data show CDR1 as SEHNR and CDR2 as FQNEAQ (reference sequence). This CDR3 contains 15 residues. V lost 3 bases and J lost 4, with 10 bases in between. The CDR3 region is CASSFQGMGANVLTF. CDR3 nucleotides: TGTGCCAGCAGCTTTCAGGGTATGGGGGCCAACGTCCTGACTTTC.

This chain uses TRBV29-1 with TRBJ2-1, with TRBD2 as a possible D gene (5 bases). The CDR3 runs to 13 residues. The V and J ends lost 1 base and 7 bases respectively, with 11 bases between them. Germline assignment: CDR1 SQVTM and CDR2 ANQGSEA. The DNA of the CDR3 is TGCAGCGTTGAAGGGACGGAGGTAAATGAGCAGTTCTTC. It specifies CSVEGTEVNEQFF.

This clonotype showed up just a few times. V is TRBV7-9 and J is TRBJ2-7; 7 bases line up with TRBD2. CDR3 length equals 14 residues. The ends lost 5 bases at V and 6 bases at J; junction bases unmatched: 10. Germline V gene lookup returns CDR1 SEHNR and CDR2 FQNEAQ (reference sequence). CDR3 in DNA: TGTGCCAGCAGCCCCCCGGGACTATTATCCGAGCAGTACTTC. Translated: CASSPPGLLSEQYF.